Following are 6 T cell receptor beta chains from one sample sequenced in a study of OX40 agonist ivuxolimab in advanced cancers. Repertoires were generated with immunoSEQ multiplex PCR, while TCRdb's copy carries only in-frame clones and drops some. The profile shows 39,000 or so clones, 85% to 90% of them singletons. Sequences were derived from CD4+ or CD8+ T cells sorted from blood, sampled in a trial of the OX40 agonist ivuxolimab. All receptors derive from an adult with an advanced solid tumor such as melanoma, head and neck, liver or kidney cancer.

This rearrangement joins TRBV5-1 to TRBJ2-7; D is tentatively TRBD1 or TRBD2 (5 bases each). This CDR3 is 14 amino acids long. Germline CDR1 reads SGHRS; CDR2 reads YFSETQ. V lost 4 bases to trimming and J lost 1 base, with 12 bases between them. For the CDR3, the DNA is TGCGCCAGCAGCCTGGGGGTCAGTTCCTACGAGCAGTACTTC. Its protein is CASSLGVSSYEQYF. Full variable domain (missing parts from reference TRBV5-1 and TRBJ2-7): KAGVTQTPRYLIKTRGQQVTLSCSPISGHRSVSWYQQTPGQGLQFLFEYFSETQRNKGNFPGRFSGRQFSNSRSEMNVSTLELGDSALYLCASSLGVSSYEQYFGPGTRLTVT.

The J gene is TRBJ1-1, the V gene TRBV28, with D hard to call. The CDR3 spans 13 residues. V lost 8 bases and J lost 2, with 12 bases in between. Germline-derived CDR1 and CDR2 are MDHEN and SYDVKM. In DNA form, the CDR3 reads TGTGCCAGCTTCTCTGGGGTTAACACTGAAGCTTTCTTT. It specifies CASFSGVNTEAFF.

This clone was recorded once. The V call is TRBV5-1, the J call TRBJ2-1; 9 bases line up with TRBD2. The CDR3 runs to 16 residues. The germline V gene has CDR1 SGHRS and CDR2 YFSETQ. Unmatched junction bases numbered 11, after V lost 5 bases and J lost 5 bases. The CDR3 spells CASSPSIQRGDNEQFF. CDR3 DNA: TGCGCCAGCAGTCCGAGTATCCAGCGGGGGGACAATGAGCAGTTCTTC.

V gene TRBV11-2 combines with J gene TRBJ2-7; 9 bases line up with TRBD1. This CDR3 is built from 15 residues. Per the germline V gene, CDR1 is SGHAT and CDR2 is FQNNGV. Trimming took 5 bases from V and 7 from J; bases not matched to a gene: 12. CDR3 DNA: TGTGCCAGCAGCGATACGGGACAGGGCAGCGGGGAGCAGTACTTC. Translation gives CASSDTGQGSGEQYF.

The chain uses TRBV5-1 and TRBJ2-5; possibly TRBD1 or TRBD2 for D (5 bases each). The J call may be incorrect, as the DNA end agrees better with TRBJ2-7. This CDR3 contains 13 residues. Looked up from germline, CDR1 is SGHRS and CDR2 is YFSETQ. The CDR3 DNA reads TGCGCCAGCAGCTTGAGGGCAGGGAGCGAGCAGTACTTC. It codes for CASSLRAGSEQYF.

The count of this clone is one. The V and J genes are TRBV15 and TRBJ2-5; a possible D gene is TRBD1 (5 bases). V was trimmed by 0 bases and J by 2 bases, leaving 10 bases between them. Germline V gene lookup returns CDR1 LNHNV and CDR2 YYDKDF (reference sequence). The CDR3 runs 15 residues. DNA for the CDR3: TGTGCCACCAGCAGAGATCCCGGACAACAAGAGACCCAGTACTTC. Its translation: CATSRDPGQQETQYF.